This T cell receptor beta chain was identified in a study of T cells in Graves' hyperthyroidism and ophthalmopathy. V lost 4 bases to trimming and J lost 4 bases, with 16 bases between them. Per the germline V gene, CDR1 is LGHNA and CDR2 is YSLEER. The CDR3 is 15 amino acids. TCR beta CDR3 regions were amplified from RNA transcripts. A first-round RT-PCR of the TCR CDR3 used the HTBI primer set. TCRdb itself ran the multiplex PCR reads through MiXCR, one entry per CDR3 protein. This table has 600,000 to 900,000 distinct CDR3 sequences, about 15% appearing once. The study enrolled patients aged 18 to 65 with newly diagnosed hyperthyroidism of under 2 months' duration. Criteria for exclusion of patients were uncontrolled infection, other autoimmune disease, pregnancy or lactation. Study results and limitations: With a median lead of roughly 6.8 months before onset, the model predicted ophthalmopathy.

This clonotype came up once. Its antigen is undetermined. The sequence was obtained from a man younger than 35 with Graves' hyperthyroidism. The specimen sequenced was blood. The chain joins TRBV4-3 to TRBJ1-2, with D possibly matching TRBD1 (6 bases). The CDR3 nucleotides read TGCGCCAGCAGCCGTTCCGGACAGTCCTTCTATGGCTACACCTTC. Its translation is CASSRSGQSFYGYTF.